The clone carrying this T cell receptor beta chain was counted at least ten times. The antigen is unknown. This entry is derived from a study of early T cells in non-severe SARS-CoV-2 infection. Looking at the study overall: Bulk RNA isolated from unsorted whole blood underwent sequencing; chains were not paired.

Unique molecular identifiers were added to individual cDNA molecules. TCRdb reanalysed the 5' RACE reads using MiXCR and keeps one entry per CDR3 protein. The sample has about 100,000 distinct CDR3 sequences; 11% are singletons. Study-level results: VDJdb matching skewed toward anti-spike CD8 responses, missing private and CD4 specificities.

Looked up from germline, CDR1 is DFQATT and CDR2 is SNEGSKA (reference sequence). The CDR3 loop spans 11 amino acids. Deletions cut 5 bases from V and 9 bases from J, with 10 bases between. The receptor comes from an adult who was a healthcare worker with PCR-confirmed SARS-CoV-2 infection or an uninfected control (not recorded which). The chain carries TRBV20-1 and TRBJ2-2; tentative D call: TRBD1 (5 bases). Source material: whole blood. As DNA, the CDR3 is TGCAGTGCTCTCCAGGGAAGGGAGCTGTTTTTT. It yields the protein CSALQGRELFF.